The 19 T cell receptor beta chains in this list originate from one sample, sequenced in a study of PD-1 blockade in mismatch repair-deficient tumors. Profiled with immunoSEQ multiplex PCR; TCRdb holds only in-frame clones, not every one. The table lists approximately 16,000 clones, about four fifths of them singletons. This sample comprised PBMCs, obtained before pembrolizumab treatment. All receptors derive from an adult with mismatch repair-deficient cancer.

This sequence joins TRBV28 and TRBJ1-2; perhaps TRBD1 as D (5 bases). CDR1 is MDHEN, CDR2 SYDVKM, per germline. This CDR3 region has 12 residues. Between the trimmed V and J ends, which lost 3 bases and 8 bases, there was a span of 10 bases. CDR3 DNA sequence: TGTGCCAGCAGTTTTACAGGTTCCGGCTACACCTTC. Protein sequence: CASSFTGSGYTF.

CDR3 bases: TGTGCCAGAAGCTTCGGGACCGAAACCTACGAGCAGTACTTC. Protein: CARSFGTETYEQYF. The chain uses TRBV5-3 and TRBJ2-7, with D possibly called TRBD1 or TRBD2 (5 bases each). TRBV5-3 is annotated as an ORF whose role is uncertain. The CDR3 is 14 residues long. Trimming took 2 bases from V and 2 from J, leaving 11 bases between them.

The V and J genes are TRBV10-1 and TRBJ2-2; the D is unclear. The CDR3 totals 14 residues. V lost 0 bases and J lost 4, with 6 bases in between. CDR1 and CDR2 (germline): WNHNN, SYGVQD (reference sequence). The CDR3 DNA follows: TGCGCCAGCAGTGAGTCGGGCGGCACCGGGGAGCTGTTTTTT. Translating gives CASSESGGTGELFF.

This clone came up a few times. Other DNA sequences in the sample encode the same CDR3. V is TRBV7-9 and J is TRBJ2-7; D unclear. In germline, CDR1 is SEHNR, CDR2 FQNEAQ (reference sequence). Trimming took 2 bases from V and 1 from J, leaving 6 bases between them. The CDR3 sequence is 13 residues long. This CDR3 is CASSLPGSYEQYF. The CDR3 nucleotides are TGTGCCAGCAGCTTACCCGGTTCCTACGAGCAGTACTTC.

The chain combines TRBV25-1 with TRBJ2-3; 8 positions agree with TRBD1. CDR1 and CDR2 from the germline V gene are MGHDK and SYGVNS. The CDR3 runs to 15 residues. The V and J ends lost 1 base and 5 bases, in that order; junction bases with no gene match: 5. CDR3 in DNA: TGTGCCAGCAGTGAATTTCGACAGGGGCTAGATACGCAGTATTTT. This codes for CASSEFRQGLDTQYF.

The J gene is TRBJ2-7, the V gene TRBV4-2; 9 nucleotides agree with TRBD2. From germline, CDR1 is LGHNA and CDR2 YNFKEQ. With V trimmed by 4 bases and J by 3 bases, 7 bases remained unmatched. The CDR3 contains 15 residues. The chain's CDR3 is CASSRTGTSSYEQYF. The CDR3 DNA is TGTGCCAGCAGCCGCACCGGGACTAGCAGCTACGAGCAGTACTTC.

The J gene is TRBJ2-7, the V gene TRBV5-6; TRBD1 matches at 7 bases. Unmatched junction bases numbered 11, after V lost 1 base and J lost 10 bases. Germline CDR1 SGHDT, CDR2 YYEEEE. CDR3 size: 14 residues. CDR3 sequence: CASSLREKGAAQYF. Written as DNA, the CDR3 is TGTGCCAGCAGCTTGAGGGAGAAGGGGGCGGCCCAGTACTTC.

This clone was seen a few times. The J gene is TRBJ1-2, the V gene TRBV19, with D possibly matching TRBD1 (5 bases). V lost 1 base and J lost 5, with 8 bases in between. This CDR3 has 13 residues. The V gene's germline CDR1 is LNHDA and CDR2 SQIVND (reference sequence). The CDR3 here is CASSIAGTYGYTF. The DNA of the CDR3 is TGTGCCAGTAGTATAGCGGGGACGTATGGCTACACCTTC.

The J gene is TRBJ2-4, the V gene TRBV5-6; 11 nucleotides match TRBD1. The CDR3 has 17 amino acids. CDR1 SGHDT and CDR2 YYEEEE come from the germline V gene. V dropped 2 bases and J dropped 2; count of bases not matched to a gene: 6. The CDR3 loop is CASSFRTGGWTKNIQYF. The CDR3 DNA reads TGTGCCAGCAGCTTCCGGACAGGGGGCTGGACCAAAAACATTCAGTACTTC.

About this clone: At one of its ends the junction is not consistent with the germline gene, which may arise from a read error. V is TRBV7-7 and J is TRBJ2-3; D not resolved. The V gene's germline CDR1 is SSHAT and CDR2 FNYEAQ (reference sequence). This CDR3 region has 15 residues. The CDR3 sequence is CASSLSLDSTDTQYF. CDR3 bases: TGTGCTAGCAGCTTAAGTCTAGATAGCACAGATACGCAGTATTTT.

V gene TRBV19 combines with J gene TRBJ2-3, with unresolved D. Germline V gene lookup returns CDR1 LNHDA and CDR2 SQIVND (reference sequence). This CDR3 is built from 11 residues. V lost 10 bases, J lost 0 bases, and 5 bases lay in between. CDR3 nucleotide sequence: TGTGCCACTGGGAGCACAGATACGCAGTATTTT. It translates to CATGSTDTQYF.

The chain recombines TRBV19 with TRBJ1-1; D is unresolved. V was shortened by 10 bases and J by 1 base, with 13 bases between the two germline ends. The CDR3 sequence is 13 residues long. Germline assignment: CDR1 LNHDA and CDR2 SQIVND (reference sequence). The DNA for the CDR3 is TGTGCCACTTCAGCCTCAGGGAACACTGAAGCTTTCTTT. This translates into CATSASGNTEAFF.

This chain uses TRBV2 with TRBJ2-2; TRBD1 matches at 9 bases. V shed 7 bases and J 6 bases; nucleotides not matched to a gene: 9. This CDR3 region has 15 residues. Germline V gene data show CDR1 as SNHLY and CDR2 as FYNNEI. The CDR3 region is CASITRTGVAGELFF. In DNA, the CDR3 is TGTGCCAGCATCACCAGGACAGGGGTCGCCGGGGAGCTGTTTTTT.

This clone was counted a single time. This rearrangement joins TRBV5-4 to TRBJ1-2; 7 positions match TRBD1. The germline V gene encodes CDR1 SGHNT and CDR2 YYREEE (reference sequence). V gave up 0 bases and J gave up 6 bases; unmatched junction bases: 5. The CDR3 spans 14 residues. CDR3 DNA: TGTGCCAGCAGCTTGGCCGGGGGACAGCATGGCTACACCTTC. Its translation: CASSLAGGQHGYTF. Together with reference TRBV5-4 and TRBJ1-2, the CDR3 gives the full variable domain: ETGVTQSPTHLIKTRGQQVTLRCSSQSGHNTVSWYQQALGQGPQFIFQYYREEENGRGNFPPRFSGLQFPNYSSELNVNALELDDSALYLCASSLAGGQHGYTFGSGTRLTVV.

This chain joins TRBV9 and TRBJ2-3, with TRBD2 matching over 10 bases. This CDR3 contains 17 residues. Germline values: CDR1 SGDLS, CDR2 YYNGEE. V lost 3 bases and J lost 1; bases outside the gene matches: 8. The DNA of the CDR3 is TGTGCCAGCAGCGCCTACTCCGGGACTAGCGGCACAGATACGCAGTATTTT. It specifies CASSAYSGTSGTDTQYF.

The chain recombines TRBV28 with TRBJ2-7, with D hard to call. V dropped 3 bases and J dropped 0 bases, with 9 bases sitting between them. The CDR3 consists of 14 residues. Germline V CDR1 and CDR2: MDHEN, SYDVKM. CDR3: CASSFSVTSYEQYF. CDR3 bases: TGTGCCAGCAGTTTTTCCGTAACCTCCTACGAGCAGTACTTC.

The CDR3 coding sequence is TGTGCCACCAGCAGCCTAAGGCAGGGCACAGATACGCAGTATTTT. Translating gives CATSSLRQGTDTQYF. J is TRBJ2-3 and V is TRBV15; D is undetermined. The germline gives CDR1 LNHNV, CDR2 YYDKDF (reference sequence). The ends were cut back, 3 bases at V and 1 base at J, with 11 bases in the middle. There are 15 residues in the CDR3.

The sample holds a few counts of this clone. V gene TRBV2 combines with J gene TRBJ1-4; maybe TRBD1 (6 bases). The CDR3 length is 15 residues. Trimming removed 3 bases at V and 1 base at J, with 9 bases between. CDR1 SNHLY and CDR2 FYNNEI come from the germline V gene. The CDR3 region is CASSDEQGTNEKLFF. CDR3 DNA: TGTGCCAGCAGTGACGAACAGGGAACTAATGAAAAACTGTTTTTT.

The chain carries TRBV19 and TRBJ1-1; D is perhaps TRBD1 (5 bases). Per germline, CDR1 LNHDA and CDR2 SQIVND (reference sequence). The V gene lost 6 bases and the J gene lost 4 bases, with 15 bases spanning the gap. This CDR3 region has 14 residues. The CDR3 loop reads CASRDPFRGTEAFF. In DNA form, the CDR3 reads TGTGCCAGTAGGGACCCGTTTAGGGGCACTGAAGCTTTCTTT.